A selection of T cell receptor beta chains follows, all from one sample in a study of cytomegalovirus exposure and HLA in healthy donors. The method was immunoSEQ multiplex PCR; TCRdb's version includes in-frame clones alone and lacks a portion of them. The profile shows 95,000 to 150,000 clones, under 90% of them singletons. The sample consisted of PBMCs. The receptors here all came from a middle-aged woman in good health and CMV-seronegative. Both conserved end residues are trimmed from each CDR3. Not all rows give a size; the values are once, few, many and, for expanded clones, a class.

>TRBJ1-5|few|TRBV28
ASSSSTEVYNQPQH
>TRBJ2-7|-|TRBV27
ASSPGDRDYEQY
>TRBJ2-7|-|TRBV5-1
ASSFWASGGQTYEQY
>TRBJ1-2|-|TRBV30
AWRRDLNYGYT
>TRBJ2-5|-|TRBV30
AWSVAVETQY
>TRBJ2-7|-|TRBV6-1
ASSEGAPRWAYEQY
>TRBJ1-1|-|TRBV6-5
ASSSGQMNTEAF
>TRBJ1-2|once|TRBV14
ASSQDVAGFFETHGYT
>TRBJ1-2|-|TRBV30
AWRGRGTHNYGYT
>TRBJ2-1|-|TRBV7-9
ASSPTPPGYNEQF
>TRBJ1-4|-|TRBV5-5
ASSRGGVATNEKLF
>TRBJ2-1|-|TRBV6-4
ASSDPLAGPYNEQF
>TRBJ2-3|-|TRBV27
ASSGTAPDTQY
>TRBJ1-2|-|TRBV6-7
ASRLMGAINYGYT
>TRBJ1-2|-|TRBV30
AWSSDRGNYGYT
>TRBJ2-3|-|TRBV27
ASSLLGTSGIADTQY
>TRBJ1-3|few|TRBV6-1
ASSEGISSGNTIY
>TRBJ1-2|-|TRBV29-1
SVGRGASNYGYT
>TRBJ1-1|-|TRBV7-3
ASSPGTGGVTEAF
>TRBJ1-1|-|TRBV4-3
ASSQDTSRDSYTYNTEAF
>TRBJ2-7|-|TRBV18
ASSLHPAGAYEQY
>TRBJ2-1|once|TRBV5-5
ASSPADREYNEQF
>TRBJ1-1|-|TRBV28
ASSLAPGNTEAF
>TRBJ2-5|-|TRBV6-6
ASTTTGNSETQY
>TRBJ2-3|-|TRBV5-1
ASSSDLWTSGRVTDTQY
>TRBJ2-7|-|TRBV6-5
ASSYASGPYEQY
>TRBJ1-3|few|TRBV6-5
ATRGVSGNTIY
>TRBJ1-1|-|TRBV18
ASSPFQMTGGYTEAF
>TRBJ2-7|once|TRBV18
ASSPGTGGGEQY
>TRBJ2-2|-|TRBV6-4
ASSDSGLPGTGELF
>TRBJ2-1|-|TRBV19
ASSIDHQLAGVRGNEQF
>TRBJ2-7|-|TRBV2
ASSAGSYEQY
>TRBJ2-5|-|TRBV27
ASSPLTALEETQY
>TRBJ2-6|-|TRBV19
ASTQASGANVLT
>TRBJ1-3|once|TRBV19
ASSIIAGNGNTIY
>TRBJ2-3|-|TRBV4-2
ASSPPGLSGSQY
>TRBJ2-3|-|TRBV7-2
ASSSQPSTDTQY
>TRBJ1-6|-|TRBV30
AWNGQGKRSPLH
>TRBJ2-5|-|TRBV27
ASSLSPSGRGETQY
>TRBJ2-5|-|TRBV7-6
ASSLATGGETQY
>TRBJ1-1|-|TRBV7-9
ASSPRDRGVRNTEAF
>TRBJ1-5|-|TRBV28
ASSFGTGNQPQH